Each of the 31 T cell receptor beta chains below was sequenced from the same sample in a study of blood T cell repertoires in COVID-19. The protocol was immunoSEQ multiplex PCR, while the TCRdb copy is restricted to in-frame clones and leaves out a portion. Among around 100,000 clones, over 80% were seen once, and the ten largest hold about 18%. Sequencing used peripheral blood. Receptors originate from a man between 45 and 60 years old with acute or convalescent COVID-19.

CDR3 DNA sequence: TGTGCCAGCAGGGATAGCGCCAGTGAGCAGTTCTTC. Translating gives CASRDSASEQFF. The chain links TRBV6-5 to TRBJ2-1, with D tentatively TRBD2 (5 bases). The V gene's germline CDR1 is MNHEY and CDR2 SVGAGI. The V and J ends lost 6 bases and 9 bases respectively, with 12 bases between them. The length of the CDR3 is 12 residues.

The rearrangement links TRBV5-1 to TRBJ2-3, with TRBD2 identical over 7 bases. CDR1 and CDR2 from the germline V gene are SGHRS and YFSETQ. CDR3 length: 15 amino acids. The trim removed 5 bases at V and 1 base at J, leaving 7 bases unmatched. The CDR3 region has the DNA TGCGCCAGCAGTACGGCGGGGGACCGCACAGATACGCAGTATTTT. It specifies CASSTAGDRTDTQYF. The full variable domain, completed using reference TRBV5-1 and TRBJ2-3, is KAGVTQTPRYLIKTRGQQVTLSCSPISGHRSVSWYQQTPGQGLQFLFEYFSETQRNKGNFPGRFSGRQFSNSRSEMNVSTLELGDSALYLCASSTAGDRTDTQYFGPGTRLTVL.

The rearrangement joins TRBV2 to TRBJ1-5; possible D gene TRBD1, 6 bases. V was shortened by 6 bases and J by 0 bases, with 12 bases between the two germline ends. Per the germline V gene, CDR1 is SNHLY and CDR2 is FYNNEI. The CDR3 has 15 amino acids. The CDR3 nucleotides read TGTGCCAGCAGCAGACAGGACAATAGCAATCAGCCCCAGCATTTT. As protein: CASSRQDNSNQPQHF.

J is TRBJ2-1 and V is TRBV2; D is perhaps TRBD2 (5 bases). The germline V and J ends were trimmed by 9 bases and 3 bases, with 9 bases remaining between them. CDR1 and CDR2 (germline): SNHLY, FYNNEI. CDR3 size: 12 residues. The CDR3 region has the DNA TGTGCCAGTCGTCGGGACTACAATGAGCAGTTCTTC. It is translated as CASRRDYNEQFF.

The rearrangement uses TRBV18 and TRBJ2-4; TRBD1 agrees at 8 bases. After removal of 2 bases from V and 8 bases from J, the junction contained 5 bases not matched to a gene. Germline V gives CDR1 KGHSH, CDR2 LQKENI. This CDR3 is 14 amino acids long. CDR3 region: CASSPGRGLDIQYF. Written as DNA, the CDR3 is TGTGCCAGCTCACCAGGCAGGGGGCTTGACATTCAGTACTTC.

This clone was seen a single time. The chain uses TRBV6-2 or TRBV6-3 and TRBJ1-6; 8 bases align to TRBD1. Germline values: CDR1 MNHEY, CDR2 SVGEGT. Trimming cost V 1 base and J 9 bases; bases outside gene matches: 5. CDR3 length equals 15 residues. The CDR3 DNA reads TGTGCCAGCAGTTACTTCGACAGGGGTGGTTCACCCCTCCACTTT. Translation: CASSYFDRGGSPLHF.

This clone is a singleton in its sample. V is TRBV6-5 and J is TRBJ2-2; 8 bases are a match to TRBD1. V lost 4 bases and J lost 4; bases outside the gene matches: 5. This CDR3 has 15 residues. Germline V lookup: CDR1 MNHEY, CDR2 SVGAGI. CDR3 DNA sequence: TGTGCCAGCAGTTTCGACAGGGGCCTCACCGGGGAGCTGTTTTTT. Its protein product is CASSFDRGLTGELFF.

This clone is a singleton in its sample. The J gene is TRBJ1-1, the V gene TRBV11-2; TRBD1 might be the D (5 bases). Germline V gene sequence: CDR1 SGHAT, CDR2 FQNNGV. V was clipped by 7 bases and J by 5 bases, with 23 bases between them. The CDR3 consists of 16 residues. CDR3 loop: CASTWGDRWGGTEAFF. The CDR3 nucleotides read TGTGCCAGCACCTGGGGGGACCGATGGGGAGGGACTGAAGCTTTCTTT.

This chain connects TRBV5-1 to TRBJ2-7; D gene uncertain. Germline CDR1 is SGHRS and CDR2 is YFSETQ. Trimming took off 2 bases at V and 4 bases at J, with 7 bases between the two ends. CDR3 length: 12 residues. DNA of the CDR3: TGCGCCAGCAGCTTTACAGCTTACGAGCAGTACTTC. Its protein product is CASSFTAYEQYF. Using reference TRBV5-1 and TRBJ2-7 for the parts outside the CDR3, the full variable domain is KAGVTQTPRYLIKTRGQQVTLSCSPISGHRSVSWYQQTPGQGLQFLFEYFSETQRNKGNFPGRFSGRQFSNSRSEMNVSTLELGDSALYLCASSFTAYEQYFGPGTRLTVT.

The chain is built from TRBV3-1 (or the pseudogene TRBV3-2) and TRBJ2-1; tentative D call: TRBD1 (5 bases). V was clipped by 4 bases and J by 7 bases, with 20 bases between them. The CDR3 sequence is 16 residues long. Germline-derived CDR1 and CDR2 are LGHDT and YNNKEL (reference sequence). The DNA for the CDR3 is TGTGCCAGCAGCCTTATGAGCAGGGTGTTTGTGAATGAGCAGTTCTTC. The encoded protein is CASSLMSRVFVNEQFF.

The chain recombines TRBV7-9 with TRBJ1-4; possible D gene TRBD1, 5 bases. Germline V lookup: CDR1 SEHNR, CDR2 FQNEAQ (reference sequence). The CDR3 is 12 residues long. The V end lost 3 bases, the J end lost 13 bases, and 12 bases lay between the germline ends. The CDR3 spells CASSFGRDGLFF. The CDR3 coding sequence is TGTGCCAGCAGCTTTGGGCGGGACGGACTGTTTTTT.

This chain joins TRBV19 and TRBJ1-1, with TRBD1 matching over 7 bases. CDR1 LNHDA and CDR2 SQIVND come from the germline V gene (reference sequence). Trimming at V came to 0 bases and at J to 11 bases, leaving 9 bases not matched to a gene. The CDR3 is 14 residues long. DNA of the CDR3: TGTGCCAGTAGTATAGACTCGAGGACAGGACAGGCTTTCTTT. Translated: CASSIDSRTGQAFF.

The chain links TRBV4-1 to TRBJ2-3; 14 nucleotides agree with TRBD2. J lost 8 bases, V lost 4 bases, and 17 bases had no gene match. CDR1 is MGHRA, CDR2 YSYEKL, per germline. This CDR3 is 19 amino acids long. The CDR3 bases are TGCGCCAGCAGCCTGACCCCGGGACTAGCGGGGGTAGGCCCAGCTACGCAGTATTTT. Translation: CASSLTPGLAGVGPATQYF.

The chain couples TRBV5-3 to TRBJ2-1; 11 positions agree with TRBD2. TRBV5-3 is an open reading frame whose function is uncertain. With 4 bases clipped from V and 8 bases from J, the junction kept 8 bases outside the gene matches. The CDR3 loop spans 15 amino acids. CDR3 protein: CARSHSSGGPHEQFF. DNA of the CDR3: TGTGCCAGAAGCCACTCTAGCGGGGGGCCCCATGAGCAGTTCTTC.

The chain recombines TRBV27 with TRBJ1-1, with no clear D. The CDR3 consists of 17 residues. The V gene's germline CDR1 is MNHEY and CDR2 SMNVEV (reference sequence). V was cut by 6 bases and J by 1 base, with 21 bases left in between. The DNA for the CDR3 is TGTGCCAGCAGCGAATCGACCGGGTGGTTAGAGAACACTGAAGCTTTCTTT. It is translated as CASSESTGWLENTEAFF.

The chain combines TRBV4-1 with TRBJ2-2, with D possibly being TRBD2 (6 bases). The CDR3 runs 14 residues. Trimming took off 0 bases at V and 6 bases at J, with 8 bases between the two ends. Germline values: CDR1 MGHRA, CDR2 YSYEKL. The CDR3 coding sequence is TGCGCCAGCAGCCAAGATCGCGGGGCCGGGGAGCTGTTTTTT. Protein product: CASSQDRGAGELFF.

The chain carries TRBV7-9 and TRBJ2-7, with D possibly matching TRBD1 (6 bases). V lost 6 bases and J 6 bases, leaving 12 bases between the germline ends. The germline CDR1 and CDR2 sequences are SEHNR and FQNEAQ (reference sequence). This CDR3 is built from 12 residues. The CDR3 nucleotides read TGTGCCAGCAGGGAACAGGGACCCGAGCAGTACTTC. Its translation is CASREQGPEQYF.

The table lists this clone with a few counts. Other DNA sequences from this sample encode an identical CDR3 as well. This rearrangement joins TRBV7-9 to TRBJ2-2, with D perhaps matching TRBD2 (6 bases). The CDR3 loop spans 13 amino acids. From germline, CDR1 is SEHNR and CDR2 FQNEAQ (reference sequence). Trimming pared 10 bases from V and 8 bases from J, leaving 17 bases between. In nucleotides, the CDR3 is TGTGCCACCCGCGGGACCGGAGGAGGGGAGCTGTTTTTT. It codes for CATRGTGGGELFF.

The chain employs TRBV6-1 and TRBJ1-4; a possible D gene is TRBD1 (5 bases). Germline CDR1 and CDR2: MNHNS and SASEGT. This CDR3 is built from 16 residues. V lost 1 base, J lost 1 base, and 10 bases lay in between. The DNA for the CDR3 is TGTGCCAGCAGTGAAGTGATGGGGGGAACTAATGAAAAACTGTTTTTT. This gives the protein CASSEVMGGTNEKLFF.

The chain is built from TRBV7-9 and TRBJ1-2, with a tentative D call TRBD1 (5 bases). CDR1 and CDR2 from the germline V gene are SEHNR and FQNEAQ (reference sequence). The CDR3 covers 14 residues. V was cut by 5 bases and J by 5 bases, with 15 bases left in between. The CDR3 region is CASSVTGTTYGYTF. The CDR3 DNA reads TGTGCCAGCAGCGTGACCGGGACTACATATGGCTACACCTTC.

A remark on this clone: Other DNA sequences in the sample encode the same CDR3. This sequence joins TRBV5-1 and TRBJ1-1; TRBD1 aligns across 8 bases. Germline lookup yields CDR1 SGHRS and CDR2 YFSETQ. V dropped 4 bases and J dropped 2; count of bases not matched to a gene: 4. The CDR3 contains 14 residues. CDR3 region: CASSRGQGNTEAFF. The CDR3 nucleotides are TGCGCCAGCAGCCGTGGACAGGGTAACACTGAAGCTTTCTTT.

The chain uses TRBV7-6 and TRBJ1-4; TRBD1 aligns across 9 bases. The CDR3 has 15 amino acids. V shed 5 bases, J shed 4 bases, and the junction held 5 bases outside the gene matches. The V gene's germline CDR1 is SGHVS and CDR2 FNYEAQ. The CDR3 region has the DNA TGTGCCAGCAGCGACAGGGGGAGTGGTAATGAAAAACTGTTTTTT. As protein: CASSDRGSGNEKLFF.

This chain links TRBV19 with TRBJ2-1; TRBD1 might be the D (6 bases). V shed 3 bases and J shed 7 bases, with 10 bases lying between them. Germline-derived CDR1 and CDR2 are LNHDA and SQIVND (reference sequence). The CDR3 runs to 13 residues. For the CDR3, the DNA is TGTGCCAGTAGTATTAACAGGGTGAATGAGCAGTTCTTC. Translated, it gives CASSINRVNEQFF.

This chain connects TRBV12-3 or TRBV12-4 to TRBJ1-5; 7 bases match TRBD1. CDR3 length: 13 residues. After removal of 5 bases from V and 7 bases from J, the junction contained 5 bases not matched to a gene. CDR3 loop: CASSLDRRQPQHF. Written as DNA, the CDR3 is TGTGCCAGCAGTCTGGACAGGCGGCAGCCCCAGCATTTT.

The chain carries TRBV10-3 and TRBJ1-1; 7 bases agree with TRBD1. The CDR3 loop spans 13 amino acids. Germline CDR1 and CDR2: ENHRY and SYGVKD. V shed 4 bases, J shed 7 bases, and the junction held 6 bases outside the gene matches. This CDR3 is CAISGQGQGEAFF. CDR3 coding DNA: TGTGCCATCAGTGGACAGGGTCAGGGTGAAGCTTTCTTT.

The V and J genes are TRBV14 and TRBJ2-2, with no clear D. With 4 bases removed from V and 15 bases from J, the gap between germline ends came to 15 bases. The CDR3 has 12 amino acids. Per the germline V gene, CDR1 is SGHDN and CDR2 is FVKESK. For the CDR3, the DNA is TGTGCCAGCAGCCCCCAGAGGTTGACGATGTTTTTT. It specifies CASSPQRLTMFF.

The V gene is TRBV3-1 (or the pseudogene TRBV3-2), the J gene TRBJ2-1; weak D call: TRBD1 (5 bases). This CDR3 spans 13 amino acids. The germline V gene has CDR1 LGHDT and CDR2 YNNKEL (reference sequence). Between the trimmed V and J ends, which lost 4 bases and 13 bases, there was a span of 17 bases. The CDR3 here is CASSLVSTGAQFF. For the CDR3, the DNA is TGTGCCAGCAGCCTTGTGTCTACAGGTGCCCAGTTCTTC.

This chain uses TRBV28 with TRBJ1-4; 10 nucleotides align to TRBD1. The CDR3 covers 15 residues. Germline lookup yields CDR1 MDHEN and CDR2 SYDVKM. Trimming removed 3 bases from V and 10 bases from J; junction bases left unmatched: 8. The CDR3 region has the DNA TGTGCCAGCAGTTTCCCCGGGACAGGGGAAGGAAAACTGTTTTTT. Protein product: CASSFPGTGEGKLFF.

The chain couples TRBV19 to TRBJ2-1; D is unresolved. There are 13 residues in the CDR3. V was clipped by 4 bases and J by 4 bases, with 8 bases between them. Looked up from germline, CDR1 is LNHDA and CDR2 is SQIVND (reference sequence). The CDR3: CASSKALYNEQFF. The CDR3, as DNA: TGTGCCAGTAGTAAGGCACTATACAATGAGCAGTTCTTC.

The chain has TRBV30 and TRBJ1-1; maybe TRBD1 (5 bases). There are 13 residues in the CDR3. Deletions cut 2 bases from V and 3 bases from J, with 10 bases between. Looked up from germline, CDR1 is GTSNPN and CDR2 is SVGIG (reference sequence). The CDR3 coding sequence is TGTGCCTGGAGTCTTCAGGGCTACACTGAAGCTTTCTTT. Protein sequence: CAWSLQGYTEAFF. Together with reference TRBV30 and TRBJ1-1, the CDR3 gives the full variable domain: SQTIHQWPATLVQPVGSPLSLECTVEGTSNPNLYWYRQAAGRGLQLLFYSVGIGQISSEVPQNLSASRPQDRQFILSSKKLLLSDSGFYLCAWSLQGYTEAFFGQGTRLTVV.

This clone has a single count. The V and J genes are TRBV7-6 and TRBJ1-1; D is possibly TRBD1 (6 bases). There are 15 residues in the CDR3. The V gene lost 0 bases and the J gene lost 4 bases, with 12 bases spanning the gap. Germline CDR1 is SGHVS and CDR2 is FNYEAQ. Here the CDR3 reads CASSLAVTGSTEAFF. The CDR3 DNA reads TGTGCCAGCAGCTTAGCGGTAACAGGGTCCACTGAAGCTTTCTTT. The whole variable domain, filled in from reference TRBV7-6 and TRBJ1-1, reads GAGVSQSPRYKVTKRGQDVALRCDPISGHVSLYWYRQALGQGPEFLTYFNYEAQQDKSGLPNDRFSAERPEGSISTLTIQRTEQRDSAMYRCASSLAVTGSTEAFFGQGTRLTVV.